This T cell receptor (beta chain) was obtained from a study of shared clonotypes between healthy human individuals. Study-wide results and limits: Sequencing depth was a factor that was expected to affect clonotype sharing among donors. Generally, naive subsets (rather than memory subsets) showed larger estimated richness. Against clonotypes common to all four donors, non-shared ones had lower generation probabilities.

DNA at 200 ng, around 30,000 T cell genomes, went into sorted-subset replicate PCRs. Produced via immunoSEQ multiplex PCR; TCRdb's table is partial and in-frame only. The sample lists 2 million to 2.5 million clones, about 93% occurring once. Germline loops: CDR1 WSHSY, CDR2 SAAADI. The length of the CDR3 is 15 residues. V was clipped by 8 bases and J by 6 bases, with 22 bases between them. A word on this clone: What it binds is not known.

Only CD45RO-negative cells positively selected for CCR7 counted as naive CD8 cells, so terminally differentiated effector memory CD45RA+ cells were excluded. Material for sequencing was naive CD8+ T cells from PBMCs. The sequence derives from a man between 18 and 35 years old in good health. Some clones in this sample may be carry-over from other donors' samples. V gene TRBV10-2 combines with J gene TRBJ1-1; weak D call: TRBD1 (5 bases). CDR3 DNA sequence: TGCGCCAGCTTATCTGGGAGCGGGGCCACGGCTGAAGCTTTCTTT. Translating it yields CASLSGSGATAEAFF.